The clone carrying this T cell receptor beta chain was counted only a few times. Its cognate antigen is unknown. With 60 Vbeta and 13 Jbeta primers, the PCR was carried out. Repertoires were generated with immunoSEQ multiplex PCR, while TCRdb's copy carries only in-frame clones and drops some. The table shows about 190,000 clones, with roughly four fifths occurring only once. The sample is drawn from a study of cytomegalovirus exposure and HLA in healthy donors. On the study more broadly: A prior study identified roughly 110 million unique TCR beta sequences from around 180 million T cells. Study conclusions and caveats: Indistinguishable V segments, including TRBV6-2 and TRBV6-3, were excluded. An analysis was carried out later, and it reportedly showed fewer N-insertions in an Asian-associated ancestry cluster than the approximately 710-donor mean.

V gave up 11 bases and J gave up 4 bases, with 11 bases separating them. CDR3 length: 11 amino acids. Germline V gene lookup returns CDR1 MDHEN and CDR2 SYDVKM. The rearrangement uses TRBV28 and TRBJ1-2; possibly TRBD1 for D (5 bases). The sample taken for sequencing was PBMCs. This clonotype was sampled from a woman aged 25 to 39 in good health and CMV-seropositive. CDR3 nucleotide sequence: TGTGCCTACGGGACTCCCTATGGCTACACCTTC. Translated: CAYGTPYGYTF.